This T cell receptor beta chain was captured in a study of T cells in Graves' hyperthyroidism and ophthalmopathy. About the research overall: The blood sample was taken at first diagnosis, before treatment began.

Together with thyroid ultrasound, orbital computed tomography, serum thyroxine and TRAb, clinical symptoms were used for diagnoses. The source material, RNA transcripts, was used to amplify TCR beta CDR3 regions. TCR CDR3 regions were first amplified by RT-PCR with HTBI primers. MiXCR was run by TCRdb on the multiplex PCR reads, yielding one entry per CDR3 protein. The sample yields some 500,000 distinct CDR3 sequences, 13% to 15% seen once. The CDR3 spans 17 residues. Trimming cost V 1 base and J 1 base; bases outside gene matches: 6. Looked up from germline, CDR1 is PRHDT and CDR2 is FYEKMQ (reference sequence).

Sequencing was carried out using blood. This chain links TRBV13 with TRBJ2-3, with 9 bases aligning to TRBD2. This TCR came from a woman aged 18-29 years with Graves' hyperthyroidism. This CDR3 is CASSLVISGRGTDTQYF. CDR3 DNA sequence: TGTGCCAGCAGCTTAGTCATTAGCGGGAGAGGCACAGATACGCAGTATTTT. Drawing the rest from reference TRBV13 and TRBJ2-3, the complete variable domain is AAGVIQSPRHLIKEKRETATLKCYPIPRHDTVYWYQQGPGQDPQFLISFYEKMQSDKGSIPDRFSAQQFSDYHSELNMSSLELGDSALYFCASSLVISGRGTDTQYFGPGTRLTVL.